This T cell receptor beta chain was found in a study of T cells after yellow fever vaccination. Regarding the study as a whole: Some clonotypes were seen in both the CD4 and the CD8 compartments. These made up a small share and likely arose from convergent recombination.

Germline lookup yields CDR1 SEHNR and CDR2 FQNEAQ (reference sequence). Trimming removed 7 bases from V and 3 bases from J, with 9 bases in between. This CDR3 has 12 amino acids. TCRdb redid the calling of the 5' RACE reads with MiXCR, one entry per CDR3 protein. The data show a few hundred thousand distinct CDR3 sequences, approximately 12% seen once. Worth noting for this clonotype: Its antigen remains unidentified.

This rearrangement joins TRBV7-9 to TRBJ1-1; perhaps TRBD1 as D (5 bases). This sample comprised CD4+ T cells sorted from PBMCs, obtained 15 days after the yellow fever booster vaccination. The TCR comes from a man aged 18 to 30 who received the YFV17D yellow fever vaccine. CDR3 residues: CASTIQDTEAFF. CDR3 nucleotide sequence: TGTGCCAGCACCATACAGGACACTGAAGCTTTCTTT.